What follows describes a single T cell receptor beta chain. The V gene end was trimmed by 2 bases and the J gene end by 5 bases; junction bases not matched to a gene: 14. The CDR3 length is 18 residues. Germline CDR1 KGHDR, CDR2 SFDVKD. This sample was included in a study of blood T cell repertoires in COVID-19. Repertoires were generated with immunoSEQ multiplex PCR, while TCRdb's copy carries only in-frame clones and drops some. The sample lists 95,000 to 120,000 clones; around 84% were seen once. The sequenced sample consisted of peripheral blood. The source is a man in his forties with acute or convalescent COVID-19. V gene TRBV24-1 combines with J gene TRBJ2-5; 9 nucleotides agree with TRBD1. This CDR3 is CATSDSIAPGQGRETQYF. CDR3 nucleotides: TGTGCCACCAGTGATTCGATAGCCCCGGGACAGGGCAGGGAGACCCAGTACTTC.